The 23 T cell receptor beta chains below were found in one sample sequenced in a study of blood T cells in healthy people across ages. Primers used in a second PCR of about 7 to 12 cycles were a sample-barcoded 5' primer and a J-beta primer mix. TCRdb re-derived calls from the 5' RACE reads in MiXCR, one entry per CDR3 protein. Here the sample spans 700,000 to 1,000,000 distinct CDR3 sequences, 40% to 50% being singletons. The source material was blood. These receptor sequences come from a man aged 55 to 70 in good health.

The chain couples TRBV4-3 to TRBJ2-2, with D tentatively TRBD2 (5 bases). Germline V gene sequence: CDR1 LGHNA, CDR2 YSLEER. V dropped 3 bases and J dropped 1 base, with 6 bases sitting between them. The CDR3 is 14 residues long. The CDR3 DNA reads as TGCGCCAGCAGCCACCGGGAGAACACCGGGGAGCTGTTTTTT. It yields the protein CASSHRENTGELFF.

The rearrangement links TRBV29-1 to TRBJ2-7, with a weak D call TRBD1 (6 bases). Trimming pared 3 bases from V and 4 bases from J, leaving 13 bases between. CDR3 size: 13 residues. Germline V gene lookup returns CDR1 SQVTM and CDR2 ANQGSEA. The CDR3 is CSVDEGDKYEQYF. The CDR3 DNA sequence: TGCAGCGTTGACGAGGGGGACAAGTACGAGCAGTACTTC.

V gene TRBV7-9 combines with J gene TRBJ2-3; D gene uncertain. The ends were cut back, 6 bases at V and 1 base at J, with 11 bases in the middle. The CDR3 consists of 14 residues. Germline-derived CDR1 and CDR2 are SEHNR and FQNEAQ (reference sequence). In DNA form, the CDR3 reads TGTGCCAGCAGTAATCGCGGCGGCACAGATACGCAGTATTTT. As protein: CASSNRGGTDTQYF.

The chain joins TRBV27 to TRBJ2-5; no reliable D call. The V end lost 6 bases, the J end lost 8 bases, and 16 bases lay between the germline ends. This CDR3 has 13 amino acids. Per germline, CDR1 MNHEY and CDR2 SMNVEV (reference sequence). The CDR3 reads CASRPSLGCTQYF. The CDR3 region has the DNA TGTGCCAGCAGACCAAGTCTGGGGTGTACCCAGTACTTC.

This chain links TRBV6-5 with TRBJ2-3, with D possibly matching TRBD2 (7 bases). Germline assignment: CDR1 MNHEY and CDR2 SVGAGI. This CDR3 spans 15 amino acids. Between the trimmed V and J ends, which lost 0 bases and 5 bases, there was a span of 12 bases. The DNA of the CDR3 is TGTGCCAGCAGTTACTCGGGGGGGGCGCGAGATACGCAGTATTTT. Translated, it gives CASSYSGGARDTQYF.

The genes are TRBV20-1 and TRBJ2-3; possibly TRBD1 for D (5 bases). Looked up from germline, CDR1 is DFQATT and CDR2 is SNEGSKA (reference sequence). Trimming shortened V by 3 bases and J by 0 bases, and 10 bases separated the two germline ends. The CDR3 runs 14 residues. As DNA, the CDR3 is TGCAGTGCTAGCAGGGCCTCTAGCACAGATACGCAGTATTTT. It is translated as CSASRASSTDTQYF.

The V and J genes are TRBV5-1 and TRBJ2-3; TRBD2 is a possible D gene (6 bases). Germline V gene data show CDR1 as SGHRS and CDR2 as YFSETQ. The CDR3 contains 15 residues. V dropped 3 bases and J dropped 0 bases, with 11 bases sitting between them. CDR3 in DNA: TGCGCCAGCAGCTGGCGGGGAGATAGCACAGATACGCAGTATTTT. Protein: CASSWRGDSTDTQYF.

This sequence joins TRBV28 and TRBJ1-5, with 8 bases fitting TRBD1. There are 15 residues in the CDR3. CDR1 is MDHEN, CDR2 SYDVKM, per germline. J gave up 5 bases and V 6 bases, and 9 bases lay outside the gene matches. The CDR3 DNA is TGTGCCAGCAGCCTACCGGGACAGGCTTATCAGCCCCAGCATTTT. Amino acid sequence: CASSLPGQAYQPQHF.

This clonotype was counted only a few times. This rearrangement joins TRBV4-1 to TRBJ2-7; D is possibly TRBD2 (5 bases). V was clipped by 3 bases and J by 9 bases, with 18 bases between them. Germline CDR1 is MGHRA and CDR2 is YSYEKL. The CDR3 covers 14 residues. Here the CDR3 DNA reads TGCGCCAGCAGCCAGGACCAAGAGGGCCTAGCGCAGTACTTC. Protein: CASSQDQEGLAQYF.

The chain recombines TRBV9 with TRBJ2-5; 7 bases match TRBD2. After removal of 3 bases from V and 7 bases from J, the junction contained 6 bases not matched to a gene. In germline, CDR1 is SGDLS, CDR2 YYNGEE. This CDR3 is 13 amino acids long. The CDR3 loop is CASSAYTGGTQYF. The CDR3 DNA is TGTGCCAGCAGCGCTTACACGGGAGGGACCCAGTACTTC.

The CDR3 reads CASSLVGGEPSNQPQHF. The CDR3 DNA sequence: TGTGCCAGCAGCTTGGTCGGCGGAGAACCTAGCAATCAGCCCCAGCATTTT. V usage is TRBV5-6 and J usage is TRBJ1-5; D gene uncertain. The CDR3 extends over 17 amino acids. V was shortened by 0 bases and J by 0 bases, with 13 bases between the two germline ends. Germline loops: CDR1 SGHDT, CDR2 YYEEEE. The full variable domain, rest sourced from reference TRBV5-6 and TRBJ1-5, is DAGVTQSPTHLIKTRGQQVTLRCSPKSGHDTVSWYQQALGQGPQFIFQYYEEEERQRGNFPDRFSGHQFPNYSSELNVNALLLGDSALYLCASSLVGGEPSNQPQHFGDGTRLSIL.

The chain combines TRBV7-9 with TRBJ2-1, with a possible D match to TRBD1 (6 bases). The CDR3 consists of 16 residues. Trimming shortened V by 5 bases and J by 13 bases, and 27 bases separated the two germline ends. In germline, CDR1 is SEHNR, CDR2 FQNEAQ (reference sequence). The CDR3 bases are TGTGCCAGCAGCCACATAAAGGCAGGGGCAGGAGAGACCCAGTTCTTC. Amino acids: CASSHIKAGAGETQFF.

V gene TRBV7-2 combines with J gene TRBJ2-3; 7 nucleotides match TRBD1. CDR1 and CDR2 (germline): SGHTA, FQGNSA. The CDR3 contains 17 residues. Losses at the gene ends were 3 bases for V and 5 bases for J; bases not matched to a gene: 14. CDR3 region: CASSFNPGTELGDTQYF. CDR3 nucleotides: TGTGCCAGCAGCTTTAACCCCGGGACAGAGTTAGGAGATACGCAGTATTTT.

The chain links TRBV6-2 or TRBV6-3 to TRBJ2-3, with a possible D match to TRBD1 (8 bases). In germline, CDR1 is MNHEY, CDR2 SVGEGT. There are 15 residues in the CDR3. Between the trimmed V and J ends, which lost 4 bases and 6 bases, there was a span of 17 bases. The CDR3 nucleotides read TGTGCCAGCAGTTCGGGAGGACAGGGTGCGGATACGCAGTATTTT. Its protein product is CASSSGGQGADTQYF.

Regarding this clonotype: An end of the junction does not agree with germline; a read error may underlie this. This chain uses TRBV6-5 with TRBJ2-6, with D unclear. CDR1 is MNHEY and CDR2 is SVGAGI in the germline V gene. This CDR3 spans 16 amino acids. CDR3 sequence: CASSPSDSSGTNVLTF. In nucleotides, the CDR3 is TGTGCCAGCAGTCCATCAGACTCCTCTGGGACCAACGTCCTGACTTTC.

This clonotype was detected only a few times. The J gene is TRBJ2-7, the V gene TRBV12-3 or TRBV12-4; D tentatively reads TRBD1 or TRBD2 (5 bases each). The CDR3 runs to 14 residues. The V end was cut by 6 bases, the J end by 1 base, with 13 bases between. The CDR3 protein is CASRGVGESYEQYF. The CDR3 region has the DNA TGTGCCAGCAGGGGGGTGGGGGAGTCCTACGAGCAGTACTTC.

The chain couples TRBV5-1 to TRBJ2-1, with D perhaps matching TRBD1 or TRBD2 (5 bases each). The germline CDR1 and CDR2 sequences are SGHRS and YFSETQ. Trimming removed 0 bases at V and 5 bases at J, with 9 bases between. CDR3 length: 14 amino acids. The CDR3 region has the DNA TGCGCCAGCAGCTTGGGGGGACGAGACAATGAGCAGTTCTTC. It translates to CASSLGGRDNEQFF.

This clonotype is a singleton in its sample. The chain joins TRBV5-1 to TRBJ2-7, with unresolved D. Germline V gives CDR1 SGHRS, CDR2 YFSETQ. The CDR3 runs 13 residues. V gave up 4 bases and J gave up 6 bases, with 14 bases separating them. CDR3 sequence: CASSPGLIGEQYF. CDR3 nucleotide sequence: TGCGCCAGCAGCCCCGGCTTAATAGGCGAGCAGTACTTC.

The V gene is TRBV20-1, the J gene TRBJ1-1; a possible D gene is TRBD1 (5 bases). CDR1 and CDR2 from the germline V gene are DFQATT and SNEGSKA (reference sequence). Deletions cut 1 base from V and 2 bases from J, with 11 bases between. The CDR3 has 14 amino acids. The CDR3, as DNA: TGCAGTGCTAGAGCGGGGACGGCAAACACTGAAGCTTTCTTT. This encodes CSARAGTANTEAFF.

The V and J genes are TRBV11-3 and TRBJ2-7, with D possibly matching TRBD2 (6 bases). Germline-derived CDR1 and CDR2 are SGHNT and YENEEA. V lost 2 bases, J lost 7 bases, and 15 bases lay in between. The CDR3 loop spans 14 amino acids. The CDR3, as DNA: TGTGCCAGCAGCTTACGGGGGTCCGAGGGGGAGCAGTACTTC. It translates to CASSLRGSEGEQYF.

In its sample, this clonotype was seen a few times. The chain uses TRBV6-2 or TRBV6-3 and TRBJ2-1, with a possible D match to TRBD1 (6 bases). Germline lookup yields CDR1 MNHEY and CDR2 SVGEGT. There are 18 residues in the CDR3. V was clipped by 7 bases and J by 4 bases, with 26 bases between them. The CDR3 loop is CASTPLLQGSRTYNEQFF. The CDR3 region has the DNA TGTGCCAGCACCCCCCTCTTACAGGGATCTCGCACTTACAATGAGCAGTTCTTC.

The V call is TRBV7-2, the J call TRBJ1-5; D ambiguous. This CDR3 has 14 amino acids. Germline V gene data show CDR1 as SGHTA and CDR2 as FQGNSA. The germline V and J ends were trimmed by 1 base and 5 bases, with 9 bases remaining between them. CDR3 DNA: TGTGCCAGCAGCTTAGTTGGTCCAGATCAGCCCCAGCATTTT. It encodes CASSLVGPDQPQHF.

This clonotype was seen more than once but under ten times. The chain combines TRBV6-6 with TRBJ2-7; unclear D gene. Trimming cost V 5 bases and J 2 bases, with 13 bases left between them. CDR3 length: 14 residues. Germline V gene lookup returns CDR1 MNHNY and CDR2 SVGAGI (reference sequence). This CDR3 is CASSNNISPYEQYF. DNA of the CDR3: TGTGCCAGCAGTAACAATATATCCCCCTACGAGCAGTACTTC.